These 9 T cell receptor beta chains came from one sample sequenced in a study of T cell responses to AZD1222 COVID-19 vaccine. Assay: immunoSEQ multiplex PCR; the TCRdb copy retains only in-frame clones and omits some. The sample includes some 55,000 clones, around 90% seen only once; the top ten take over 3.5%. The source material was peripheral blood, sampled on day 0 of AZD1222 vaccination. The receptors were gathered from an adult in good health.

The gene calls are TRBV6-1 and TRBJ1-5; no definite D call. V was clipped by 2 bases and J by 4 bases, with 6 bases between them. CDR3 length: 13 residues. Germline-derived CDR1 and CDR2 are MNHNS and SASEGT. The CDR3 DNA sequence: TGTGCCAGCAGTGAACTAGAGAATCAGCCCCAGCATTTT. This translates into CASSELENQPQHF.

The V and J genes are TRBV29-1 and TRBJ2-7; 10 bases match TRBD2. The CDR3 extends over 16 amino acids. J gave up 2 bases and V 5 bases, and 12 bases lay outside the gene matches. Germline V gene lookup returns CDR1 SQVTM and CDR2 ANQGSEA. CDR3 in amino acids: CSVSGTSDEEPYEQYF. CDR3 nucleotide sequence: TGCAGCGTTTCCGGGACTAGCGACGAGGAACCCTACGAGCAGTACTTC.

V is TRBV25-1 and J is TRBJ1-5, with 7 bases fitting TRBD1. The CDR3 runs 13 residues. V trimming: 9 bases; J trimming: 1 base; junction bases outside the gene matches: 3. Germline CDR1 is MGHDK and CDR2 is SYGVNS. The CDR3 nucleotides read TGTGCCAGTAGGGGACAGAGCAATCAGCCCCAGCATTTT. Its translation: CASRGQSNQPQHF.

V and J are TRBV4-3 and TRBJ2-7; D possibly uses TRBD1 or TRBD2 (5 bases each). The CDR3 totals 16 residues. The germline V gene encodes CDR1 LGHNA and CDR2 YSLEER. Between the trimmed V and J ends, which lost 0 bases and 6 bases, there was a span of 18 bases. CDR3 loop: CASSQDQGGLLGEQYF. CDR3 DNA sequence: TGCGCCAGCAGCCAAGATCAGGGCGGGTTGCTGGGCGAGCAGTACTTC.

This chain uses TRBV9 with TRBJ1-1, with a possible D match to TRBD1 (6 bases). There are 14 residues in the CDR3. Germline CDR1 and CDR2: SGDLS and YYNGEE. The V end was cut by 4 bases, the J end by 4 bases, with 14 bases between. CDR3 DNA sequence: TGTGCCAGCAGCCGACAGACAGGTCGCACTGAAGCTTTCTTT. It translates to CASSRQTGRTEAFF.

J is TRBJ2-2 and V is TRBV2; TRBD2 is a possible D gene (5 bases). CDR3 length: 14 amino acids. The V end lost 7 bases, the J end lost 7 bases, and 16 bases lay between the germline ends. The germline CDR1 and CDR2 sequences are SNHLY and FYNNEI. CDR3 in DNA: TGTGCCAGCAACGGACTCCGGGGTAACGGGGAGCTGTTTTTT. Its translation is CASNGLRGNGELFF.

This chain uses TRBV30 with TRBJ2-3; D unresolved. V lost 0 bases to trimming and J lost 3 bases, with 7 bases between them. The CDR3 has 13 amino acids. Germline assignment: CDR1 GTSNPN and CDR2 SVGIG (reference sequence). The CDR3 sequence: CAWSVVGTDTQYF. The CDR3 DNA sequence: TGTGCCTGGAGTGTCGTGGGAACAGATACGCAGTATTTT.

In nucleotides, the CDR3 is TGTGCCAGTAGTATCCGACAGGGGACCTCCTACAATGAGCAGTTCTTC. Amino acid sequence: CASSIRQGTSYNEQFF. The genes are TRBV19 and TRBJ2-1; 8 bases agree with TRBD1. Germline lookup yields CDR1 LNHDA and CDR2 SQIVND (reference sequence). This CDR3 has 16 amino acids. Unmatched junction bases numbered 4, after V lost 3 bases and J lost 0 bases.

The chain combines TRBV19 with TRBJ2-7; tentatively, D is TRBD2 (6 bases). The V and J ends lost 6 bases and 0 bases respectively, with 12 bases between them. The CDR3 extends over 14 amino acids. Germline-derived CDR1 and CDR2 are LNHDA and SQIVND (reference sequence). The CDR3 reads CASRQEGSSYEQYF. CDR3 nucleotides: TGTGCCAGTAGGCAGGAGGGAAGCTCCTACGAGCAGTACTTC.